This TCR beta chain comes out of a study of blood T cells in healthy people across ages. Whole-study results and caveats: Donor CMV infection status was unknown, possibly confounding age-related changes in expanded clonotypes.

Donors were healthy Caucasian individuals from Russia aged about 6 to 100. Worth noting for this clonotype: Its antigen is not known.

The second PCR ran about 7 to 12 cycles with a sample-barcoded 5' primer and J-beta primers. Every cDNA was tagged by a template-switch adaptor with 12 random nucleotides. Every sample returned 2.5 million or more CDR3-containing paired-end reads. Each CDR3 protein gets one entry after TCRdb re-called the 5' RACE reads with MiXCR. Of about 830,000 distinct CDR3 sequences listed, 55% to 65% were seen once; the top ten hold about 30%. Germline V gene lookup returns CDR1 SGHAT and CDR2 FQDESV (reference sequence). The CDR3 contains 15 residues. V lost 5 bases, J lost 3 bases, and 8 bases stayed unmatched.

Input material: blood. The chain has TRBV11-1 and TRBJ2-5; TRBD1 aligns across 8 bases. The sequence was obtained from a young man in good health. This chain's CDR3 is CASSPRTGMEETQYF. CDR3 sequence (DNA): TGTGCCAGCAGCCCAAGGACAGGGATGGAAGAGACCCAGTACTTC.